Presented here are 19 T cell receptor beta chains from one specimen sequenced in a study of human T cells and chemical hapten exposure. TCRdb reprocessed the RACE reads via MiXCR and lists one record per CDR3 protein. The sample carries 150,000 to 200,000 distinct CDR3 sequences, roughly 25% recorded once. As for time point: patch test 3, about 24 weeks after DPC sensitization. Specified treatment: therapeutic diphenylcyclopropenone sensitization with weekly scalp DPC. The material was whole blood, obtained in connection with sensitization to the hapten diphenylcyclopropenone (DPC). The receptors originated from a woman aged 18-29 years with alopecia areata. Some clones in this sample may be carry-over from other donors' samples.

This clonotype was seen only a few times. This CDR3 reads CASSIANSLETQYF. The CDR3 nucleotides are TGTGCCAGTAGTATCGCGAATTCCCTAGAGACCCAGTACTTC. The chain employs TRBV19 and TRBJ2-5; no reliable D call. Germline V CDR1 and CDR2: LNHDA, SQIVND (reference sequence). The CDR3 is 14 amino acids. With 3 bases removed from V and 4 bases from J, the gap between germline ends came to 12 bases.

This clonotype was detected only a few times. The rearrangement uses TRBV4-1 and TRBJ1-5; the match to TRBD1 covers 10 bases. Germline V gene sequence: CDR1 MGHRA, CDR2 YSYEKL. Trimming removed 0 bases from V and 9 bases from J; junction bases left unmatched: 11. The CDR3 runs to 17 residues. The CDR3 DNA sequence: TGCGCCAGCAGCCAAGATTACCCGACAGGGGGCAGTAGGCCCCAGCATTTT. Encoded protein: CASSQDYPTGGSRPQHF.

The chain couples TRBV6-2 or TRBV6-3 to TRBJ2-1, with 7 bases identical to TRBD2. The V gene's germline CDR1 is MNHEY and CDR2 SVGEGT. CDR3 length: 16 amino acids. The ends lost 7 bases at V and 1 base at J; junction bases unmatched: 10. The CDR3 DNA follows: TGTGCCAGCAAAAATCCGGGGGGAGGATCCTACAATGAGCAGTTCTTC. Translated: CASKNPGGGSYNEQFF.

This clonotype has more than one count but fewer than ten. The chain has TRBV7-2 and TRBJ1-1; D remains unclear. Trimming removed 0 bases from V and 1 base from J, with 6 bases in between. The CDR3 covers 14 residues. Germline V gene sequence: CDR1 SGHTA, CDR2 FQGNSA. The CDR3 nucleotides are TGTGCCAGCAGCTTAGCTCGGCAGAACACTGAAGCTTTCTTT. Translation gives CASSLARQNTEAFF.

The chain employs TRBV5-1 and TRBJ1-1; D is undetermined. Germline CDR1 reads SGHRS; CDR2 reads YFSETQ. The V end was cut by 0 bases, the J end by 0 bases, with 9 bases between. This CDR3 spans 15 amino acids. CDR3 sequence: CASSLASQLNTEAFF. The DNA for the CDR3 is TGCGCCAGCAGCTTGGCCTCTCAGTTGAACACTGAAGCTTTCTTT.

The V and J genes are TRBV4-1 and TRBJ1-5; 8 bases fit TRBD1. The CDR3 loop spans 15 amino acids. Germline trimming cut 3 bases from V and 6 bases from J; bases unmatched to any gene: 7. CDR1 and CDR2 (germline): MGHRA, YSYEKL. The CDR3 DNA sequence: TGCGCCAGCAGCCAGACGGACAGGGCAGGTCAGCCCCAGCATTTT. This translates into CASSQTDRAGQPQHF.

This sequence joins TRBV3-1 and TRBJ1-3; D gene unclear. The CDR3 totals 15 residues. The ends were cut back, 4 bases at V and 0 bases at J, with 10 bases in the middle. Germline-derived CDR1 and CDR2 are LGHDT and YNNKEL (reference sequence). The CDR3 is CASSRTGFSGNTIYF. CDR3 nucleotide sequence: TGTGCCAGCAGCCGAACCGGGTTCTCTGGAAACACCATATATTTT.

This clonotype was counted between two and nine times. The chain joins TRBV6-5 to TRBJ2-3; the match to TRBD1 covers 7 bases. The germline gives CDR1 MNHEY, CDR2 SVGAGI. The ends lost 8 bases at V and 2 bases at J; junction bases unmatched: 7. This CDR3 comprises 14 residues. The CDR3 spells CASAPTGYTDTQYF. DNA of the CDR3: TGTGCCAGCGCCCCGACAGGGTACACAGATACGCAGTATTTT.

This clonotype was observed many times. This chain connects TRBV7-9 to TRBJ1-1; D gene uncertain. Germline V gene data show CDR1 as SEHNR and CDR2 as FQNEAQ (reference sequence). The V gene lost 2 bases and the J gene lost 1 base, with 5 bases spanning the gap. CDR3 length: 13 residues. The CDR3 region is CASSLTANTEAFF. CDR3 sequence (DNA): TGTGCCAGCAGCTTAACGGCGAACACTGAAGCTTTCTTT.

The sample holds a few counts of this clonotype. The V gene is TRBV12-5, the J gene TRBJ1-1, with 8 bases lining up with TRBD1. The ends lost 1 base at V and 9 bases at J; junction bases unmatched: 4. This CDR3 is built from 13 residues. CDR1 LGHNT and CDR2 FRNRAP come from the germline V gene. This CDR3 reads CASGLGGQEKAFF. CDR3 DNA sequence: TGTGCTAGTGGTTTGGGGGGACAGGAAAAAGCTTTCTTT. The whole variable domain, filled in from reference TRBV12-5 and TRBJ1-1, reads DARVTQTPRHKVTEMGQEVTMRCQPILGHNTVFWYRQTMMQGLELLAYFRNRAPLDDSGMPKDRFSAEMPDATLATLKIQPSEPRDSAVYFCASGLGGQEKAFFGQGTRLTVV.

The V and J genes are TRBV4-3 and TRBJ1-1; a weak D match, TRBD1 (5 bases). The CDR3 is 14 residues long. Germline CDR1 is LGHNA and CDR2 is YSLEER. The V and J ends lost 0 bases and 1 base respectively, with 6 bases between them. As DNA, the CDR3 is TGCGCCAGCAGCCAAGAGGGACCGAACACTGAAGCTTTCTTT. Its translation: CASSQEGPNTEAFF.

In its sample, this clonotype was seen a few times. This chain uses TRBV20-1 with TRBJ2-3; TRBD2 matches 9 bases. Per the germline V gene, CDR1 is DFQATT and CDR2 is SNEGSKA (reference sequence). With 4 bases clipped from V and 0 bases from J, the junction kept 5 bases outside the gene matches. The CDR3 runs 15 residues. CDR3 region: CSAILAGESTDTQYF. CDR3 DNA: TGCAGTGCTATATTAGCGGGAGAAAGCACAGATACGCAGTATTTT.

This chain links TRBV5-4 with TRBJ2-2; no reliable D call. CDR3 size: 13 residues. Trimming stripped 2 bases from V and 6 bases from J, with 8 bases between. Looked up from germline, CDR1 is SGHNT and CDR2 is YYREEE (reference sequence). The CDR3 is CASSLVSSGELFF. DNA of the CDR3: TGTGCCAGCAGCTTAGTTAGCTCCGGGGAGCTGTTTTTT. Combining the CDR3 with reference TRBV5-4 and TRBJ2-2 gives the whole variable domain ETGVTQSPTHLIKTRGQQVTLRCSSQSGHNTVSWYQQALGQGPQFIFQYYREEENGRGNFPPRFSGLQFPNYSSELNVNALELDDSALYLCASSLVSSGELFFGEGSRLTVL.

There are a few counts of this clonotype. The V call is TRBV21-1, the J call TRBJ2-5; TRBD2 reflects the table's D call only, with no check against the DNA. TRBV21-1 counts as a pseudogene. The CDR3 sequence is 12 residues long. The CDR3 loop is CASQTSQETQYF. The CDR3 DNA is TGTGCCAGTCAGACTAGCCAAGAGACCCAGTACTTC.

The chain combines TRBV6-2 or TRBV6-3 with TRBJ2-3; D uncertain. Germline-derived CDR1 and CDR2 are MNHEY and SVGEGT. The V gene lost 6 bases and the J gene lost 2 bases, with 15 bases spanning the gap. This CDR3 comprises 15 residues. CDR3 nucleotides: TGTGCCAGCAGAGGCAGGCCCGCATACACAGATACGCAGTATTTT. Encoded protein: CASRGRPAYTDTQYF.

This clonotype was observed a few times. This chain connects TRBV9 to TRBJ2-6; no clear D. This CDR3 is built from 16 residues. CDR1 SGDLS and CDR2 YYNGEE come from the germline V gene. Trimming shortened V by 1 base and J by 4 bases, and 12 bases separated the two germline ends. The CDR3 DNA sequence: TGTGCCAGCAGCGTAAATAGGGTGCTAGGGGCCAACGTCCTGACTTTC. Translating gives CASSVNRVLGANVLTF.

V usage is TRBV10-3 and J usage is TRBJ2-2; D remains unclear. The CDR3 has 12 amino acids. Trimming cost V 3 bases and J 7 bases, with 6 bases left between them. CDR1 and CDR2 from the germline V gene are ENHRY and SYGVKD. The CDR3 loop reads CAISEKVGELFF. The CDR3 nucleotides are TGTGCCATCAGTGAAAAGGTCGGGGAGCTGTTTTTT.

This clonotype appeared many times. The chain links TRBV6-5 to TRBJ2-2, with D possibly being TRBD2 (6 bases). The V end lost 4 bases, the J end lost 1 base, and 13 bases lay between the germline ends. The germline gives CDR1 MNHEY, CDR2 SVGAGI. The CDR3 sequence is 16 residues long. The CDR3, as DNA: TGTGCCAGCAGTTTCTTTGGGGGGTGGAACACCGGGGAGCTGTTTTTT. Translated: CASSFFGGWNTGELFF.

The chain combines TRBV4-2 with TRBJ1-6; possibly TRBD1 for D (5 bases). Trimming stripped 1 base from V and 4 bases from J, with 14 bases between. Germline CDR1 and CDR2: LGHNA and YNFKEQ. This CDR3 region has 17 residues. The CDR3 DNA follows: TGTGCCAGCAGCCAAGGGGGGGGGGAGAGGTATAATTCACCCCTCCACTTT. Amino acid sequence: CASSQGGGERYNSPLHF.